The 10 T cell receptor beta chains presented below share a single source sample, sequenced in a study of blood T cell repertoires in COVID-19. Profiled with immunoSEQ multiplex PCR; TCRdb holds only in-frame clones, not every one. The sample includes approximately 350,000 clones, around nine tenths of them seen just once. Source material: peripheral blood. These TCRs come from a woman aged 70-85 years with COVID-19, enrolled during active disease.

This CDR3 reads CASSVATSGAYNEQFF. CDR3 DNA: TGTGCCAGCAGCGTCGCTACTAGCGGGGCCTACAATGAGCAGTTCTTC. The chain joins TRBV9 to TRBJ2-1; TRBD2 matches 10 bases. After removal of 2 bases from V and 2 bases from J, the junction contained 4 bases not matched to a gene. The CDR3 runs to 16 residues. The germline gives CDR1 SGDLS, CDR2 YYNGEE.

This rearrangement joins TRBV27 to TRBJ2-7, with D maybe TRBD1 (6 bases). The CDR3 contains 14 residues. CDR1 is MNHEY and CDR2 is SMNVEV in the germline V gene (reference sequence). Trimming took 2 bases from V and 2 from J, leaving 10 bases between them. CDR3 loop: CASSLTTGPYEQYF. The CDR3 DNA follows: TGTGCCAGCAGTTTAACTACAGGGCCCTACGAGCAGTACTTC.

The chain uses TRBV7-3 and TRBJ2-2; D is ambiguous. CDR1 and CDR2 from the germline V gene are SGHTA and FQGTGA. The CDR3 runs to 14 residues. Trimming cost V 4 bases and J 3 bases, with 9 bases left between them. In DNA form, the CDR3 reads TGTGCCAGCAGCTCCGGGTTTTACACCGGGGAGCTGTTTTTT. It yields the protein CASSSGFYTGELFF.

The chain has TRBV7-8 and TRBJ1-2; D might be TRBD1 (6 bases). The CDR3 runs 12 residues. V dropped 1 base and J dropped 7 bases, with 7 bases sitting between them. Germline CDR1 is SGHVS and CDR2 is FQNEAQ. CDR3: CASSLGGGGYTF. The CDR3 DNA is TGTGCCAGCAGCTTAGGAGGGGGTGGCTACACCTTC. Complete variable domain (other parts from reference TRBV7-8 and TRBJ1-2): GAGVSQSPRYKVAKRGQDVALRCDPISGHVSLFWYQQALGQGPEFLTYFQNEAQLDKSGLPSDRFFAERPEGSVSTLKIQRTQQEDSAVYLCASSLGGGGYTFGSGTRLTVV.

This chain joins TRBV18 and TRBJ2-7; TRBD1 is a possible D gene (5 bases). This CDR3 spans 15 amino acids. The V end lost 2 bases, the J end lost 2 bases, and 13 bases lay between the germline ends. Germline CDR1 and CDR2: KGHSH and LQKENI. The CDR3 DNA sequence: TGTGCCAGCTCACCAAGGGGCGCCGCCCCCTACGAGCAGTACTTC. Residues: CASSPRGAAPYEQYF.

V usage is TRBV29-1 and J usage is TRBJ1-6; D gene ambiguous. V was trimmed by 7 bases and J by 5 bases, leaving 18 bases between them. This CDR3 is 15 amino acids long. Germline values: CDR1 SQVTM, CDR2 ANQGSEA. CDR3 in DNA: TGCAGCGCCGAAACTCGACGACTAGATAATTCACCCCTCCACTTT. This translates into CSAETRRLDNSPLHF. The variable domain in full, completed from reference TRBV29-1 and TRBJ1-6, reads SAVISQKPSRDICQRGTSLTIQCQVDSQVTMMFWYRQQPGQSLTLIATANQGSEATYESGFVIDKFPISRPNLTFSTLTVSNMSPEDSSIYLCSAETRRLDNSPLHFGNGTRLTVT.

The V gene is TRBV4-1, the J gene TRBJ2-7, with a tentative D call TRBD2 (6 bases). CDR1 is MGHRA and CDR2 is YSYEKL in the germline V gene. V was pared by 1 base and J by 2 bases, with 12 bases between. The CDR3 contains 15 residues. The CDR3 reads CASSQVGGGAYEQYF. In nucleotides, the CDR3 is TGCGCCAGCAGCCAAGTGGGAGGAGGGGCCTACGAGCAGTACTTC.

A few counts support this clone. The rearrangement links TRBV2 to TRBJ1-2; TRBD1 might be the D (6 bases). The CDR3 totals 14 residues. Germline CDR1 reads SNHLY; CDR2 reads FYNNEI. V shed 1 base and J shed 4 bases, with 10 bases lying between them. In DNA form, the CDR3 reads TGTGCCAGCAGTGAAGGGGGGCCCGTCTATGGCTACACCTTC. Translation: CASSEGGPVYGYTF.

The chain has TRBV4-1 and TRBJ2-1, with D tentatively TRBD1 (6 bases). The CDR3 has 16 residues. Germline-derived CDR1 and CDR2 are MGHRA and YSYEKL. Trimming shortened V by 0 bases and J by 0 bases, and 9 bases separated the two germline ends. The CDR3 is CASSQDQGPSYNEQFF. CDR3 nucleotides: TGCGCCAGCAGCCAAGATCAGGGGCCCTCCTACAATGAGCAGTTCTTC.

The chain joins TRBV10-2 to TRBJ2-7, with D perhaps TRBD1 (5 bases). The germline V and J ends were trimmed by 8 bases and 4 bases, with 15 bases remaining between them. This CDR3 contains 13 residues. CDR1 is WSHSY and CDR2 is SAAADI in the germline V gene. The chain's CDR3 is CASRGTGKYEQYF. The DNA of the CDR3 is TGCGCCAGCCGAGGTACAGGAAAGTACGAGCAGTACTTC.